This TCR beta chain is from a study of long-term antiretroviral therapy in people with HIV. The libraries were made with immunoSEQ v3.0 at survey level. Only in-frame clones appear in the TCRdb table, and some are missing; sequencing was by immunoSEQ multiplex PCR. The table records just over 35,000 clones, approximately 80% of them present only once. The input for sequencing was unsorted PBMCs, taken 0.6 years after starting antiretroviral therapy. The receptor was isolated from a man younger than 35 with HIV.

CDR3 residues: CASQDGVSYNEQFF. The CDR3 DNA reads as TGTGCCAGCCAGGACGGGGTCTCCTACAATGAGCAGTTCTTC. The chain uses TRBV5-4 and TRBJ2-1; the D gene is possibly TRBD2 (5 bases). Germline V lookup: CDR1 SGHNT, CDR2 YYREEE (reference sequence). Trimming shortened V by 7 bases and J by 0 bases, and 11 bases separated the two germline ends. The CDR3 length is 14 residues.